The clone carrying this T cell receptor beta chain is medium-sized (0.01 to 0.1%) by share. No antigen is known for it. Between the trimmed V and J ends, which lost 1 base and 1 base, there was a span of 12 bases. The CDR3 is 16 amino acids. CDR1 is MDHEN, CDR2 SYDVKM, per germline. This entry belongs to a study of circulating CD8 cells and anti-PD-1 response in melanoma. Findings and caveats of the study: Replicates were generally not done for experiments. Tumor reactivity was tested by peptide assays on expanded sorted subsets. TIGIT repertoires were least diverse, DNEG repertoires most diverse.

The QIAseq Immune Repertoire TCR panel built the libraries from approximately 15 ng of total RNA. TCRdb reanalysed the reads using MiXCR and keeps one entry per CDR3 protein. Altogether roughly 960 distinct CDR3 sequences are present, around 4.5% being singletons, with the ten largest covering approximately 5.4%. Four subsets defined by PD-1 and/or TIGIT were sorted from live CD3+CD8+TCRalphabeta+ cells. Sequences were derived from CD8+ T cells from PBMCs, sampled at baseline or after one month of anti-PD-1 therapy (not recorded which). This clonotype originated in a human donor with melanoma. The chain employs TRBV28 and TRBJ2-3; D may match TRBD1 or TRBD2 (5 bases each). In nucleotides, the CDR3 is TGTGCCAGCAGTTTATTGCCGGGGCAGGGCACAGATACGCAGTATTTT. Protein: CASSLLPGQGTDTQYF.